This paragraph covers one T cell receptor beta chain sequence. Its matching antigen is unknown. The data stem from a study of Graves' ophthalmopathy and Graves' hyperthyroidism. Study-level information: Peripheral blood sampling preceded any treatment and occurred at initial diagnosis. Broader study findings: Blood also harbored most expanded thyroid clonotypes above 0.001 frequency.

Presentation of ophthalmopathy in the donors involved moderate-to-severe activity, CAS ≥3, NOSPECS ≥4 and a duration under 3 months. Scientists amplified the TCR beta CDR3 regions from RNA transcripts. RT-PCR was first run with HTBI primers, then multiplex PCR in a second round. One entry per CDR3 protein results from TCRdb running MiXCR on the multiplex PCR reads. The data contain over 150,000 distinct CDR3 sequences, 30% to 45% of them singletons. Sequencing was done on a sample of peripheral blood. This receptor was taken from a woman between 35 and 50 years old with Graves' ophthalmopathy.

The chain's CDR3 is CASSLVGRLQNTGELFF. Here the CDR3 DNA reads TGTGCCAGCAGTTTAGTCGGTCGGCTCCAGAACACCGGGGAGCTGTTTTTT. The chain carries TRBV12-3 or TRBV12-4 and TRBJ2-2; D ambiguous. This CDR3 has 17 amino acids. Between the trimmed V and J ends, which lost 1 base and 1 base, there was a span of 13 bases.